This T cell receptor (beta chain) was found in a study of CD8 T cells in Susac syndrome. Germline V gene sequence: CDR1 KGHSH, CDR2 LQKENI. Trimming removed 6 bases from V and 2 bases from J; junction bases left unmatched: 11. The CDR3 is 18 amino acids. Random hexamers were used to reverse transcribe an amount of roughly 0.5 to 1 ug RNA. TCRdb recomputed calls from the immunoSEQ multiplex PCR reads with MiXCR, one row per CDR3 protein. Altogether some 150,000 distinct CDR3 sequences are present, roughly 94% being singletons, with the ten largest covering under 0.095%. Bulk CD8+ and CD4+ cells came from magnetic negative isolation; CD8+ TEMRA by FACS.

This TCR was sampled from a human donor in good health. The J gene is TRBJ2-1, the V gene TRBV18; 12 bases are shared with TRBD2. Source material: CD4+ T cells from PBMCs. Written as DNA, the CDR3 is TGTGCCAGCTCGTCGCTAGCGGGAGGGCCGGGTACCTACAATGAGCAGTTCTTC. Translating gives CASSSLAGGPGTYNEQFF.